This TCR beta chain was identified during a study of regulatory T cells in long-lasting Graves disease (TCRdb year 2021). Describing the broader study: To count as having persistent Graves' disease, a patient had to have received antithyroid drug treatment for over 5 years with TSH receptor autoantibodies remaining persistently positive. Peripheral blood TCR sequencing and RNA sequencing compared persistent Graves' disease patients with newly diagnosed Graves' disease patients. The study took place in China and was registered as a clinical trial. A total of around 35 samples underwent TCR sequencing, from about 13 patients with persistent Graves' disease and 20 or so patients with newly diagnosed Graves' disease. Antithyroid drugs had been taken for 8.5 to 13 years on average by persistent Graves' disease patients in the clinical cohort. Results and caveats for the whole study, not just this receptor: Sequencing and analysis were limited to the TCR beta chain. The study examined only peripheral blood because the primary lesion, thyroid tissue, could not be accessed. The authors noted that the small sample size was a limitation that may lower accuracy. Persistent disease showed preferential use of TRBV28, TRBJ1-2 and TRBJ2-5, whereas newly diagnosed disease favored TRBV20-1 and TRBJ2-1. Persistent patients shared more public clonotypes among themselves (around 2,500) than newly diagnosed patients did (nearly 1,000). Lower TCR Shannon entropy and fewer highly expanded clones were observed in persistent Graves' disease patients than in newly diagnosed patients, which suggested clonal expansion.

Libraries came from multiplex PCR. For sequencing, an Illumina HiSeq 4000 was employed. CDR3 regions were amplified by Arm-PCR with iRepertoire HTBI primers to construct TCR beta libraries. PCR products were gel purified before sequencing. Processing in the source paper ran as follows. Gene usage analysis of CDR3 amino acid clonotypes used the 50 to 70 TRBV and 11 to 15 TRBJ segments found across samples. COPE and FqMerger were used to merge filtered high-quality paired reads into contigs. BLAST was used to align contigs to the IMGT TRBV, TRBD and TRBJ reference genes, and CDR3 was defined following IMGT. Highly expanded clones were defined as clonotypes with a frequency above 0.1%. Repertoire diversity was measured by Shannon entropy, and V-J evenness by the Gini coefficient. Public clonotypes were defined as clonotypes shared by more than one individual. Through fastp at Q25 and MiXCR, TCRdb rebuilt clones from the public reads, retaining in-frame beta chains. Rows are unified per CDR3 protein, each entry keeping the most common DNA and genes. The V and J calls here are based on TCRdb, not the publication. The sample table shows 350,000 to 450,000 distinct CDR3 sequences, and about 21% are seen once. The ten biggest clones cover 14% of the sample.

The time point label on this specimen signifies: persistent/refractory GD, antithyroid drugs over 5 years with positive TRAb. RNA was extracted from PBMCs in TRIzol for both TCR sequencing and RNA sequencing. The diagnosis of Graves' disease was made according to American Thyroid Association guidelines. Patients were recruited from an endocrinology department in Xi'an, China. Each patient gave approximately 10 milliliters of peripheral blood, collected in an EDTA anticoagulant tube. Ficoll Paque Plus density gradient separation was used to isolate PBMCs, and no additional T cell sorting was done. RNA quality was checked with an Agilent 2100 Bioanalyzer and agarose gel, and concentration with a NanoDrop 2000. The germline V gene (reference sequence) yields LNHDA for CDR1 and SQIVND for CDR2. V is cut by 3 bases and J by 5 bases, and the space between the germline ends is 13 bases. From its cysteine to its phenylalanine, the CDR3 spans 14 amino acids. CDR3 DNA only is kept here, 42 bases in frame from base 1.

As concerns this clonotype: Its binding antigen is unknown. No base quality values were provided; no much bigger clone lies one nucleotide off.

Source: peripheral blood mononuclear cells (PBMCs), taken when the disease was refractory, from a patient treated with antithyroid drugs. This TCR was recovered from a female donor with Graves disease. The V and J genes are TRBV19 and TRBJ1-1; the D gene is perhaps TRBD1, from 5 matching bases. CDR3 region: CASSIGAEGTEAFF. The DNA sequence is TGTGCCAGTAGTATTGGGGCCGAGGGGACTGAAGCTTTCTTT.